This entry features one T cell receptor beta chain sequence. Healthy donors were controls matched for age and sex. It was with random hexamers that 0.5 to 1 ug RNA was reverse transcribed. TCRdb fed the immunoSEQ multiplex PCR reads into MiXCR, producing one record per CDR3 protein. The sample contains over 95,000 distinct CDR3 sequences, 92% of which appear only once. The source of the sample is a study of CD8 T cells in Susac syndrome. The CDR3 is 15 amino acids. Trimming shortened V by 3 bases and J by 2 bases, and 8 bases separated the two germline ends. Per the germline V gene, CDR1 is SEHNR and CDR2 is FQNEAQ (reference sequence).

Sequencing was done on a sample of CD8+ T cells from PBMCs. The sequence derives from a human donor in good health. The chain employs TRBV7-9 and TRBJ2-6, with D perhaps TRBD1 (6 bases). The CDR3 DNA reads TGTGCCAGCAGCTTGACAGGAACTGGGGCCAACGTCCTGACTTTC. Translating gives CASSLTGTGANVLTF.